This T cell receptor (beta chain) was profiled in a study of T cells after yellow fever vaccination. Study details: Low-cell-number fractions were prepared with SMART-Seq v4 Ultra Low Input.

Study observations and caveats: Clones from primary vaccination mostly reappeared after the booster (around 96% CD4, approximately 88% CD8). Researchers noted that a small share of clonotypes showed up in both CD4 and CD8 compartments. Weaker overall, the secondary response nonetheless peaked faster (day 5 versus 15).

One entry per CDR3 protein results from TCRdb running MiXCR on the 5' RACE reads. Here the sample spans under 600,000 distinct CDR3 sequences, about 14% being singletons. This clonotype was counted between two and nine times. What it binds is unknown. After removal of 3 bases from V and 5 bases from J, the junction contained 6 bases not matched to a gene. Germline CDR1 is SNHLY and CDR2 is FYNNEI. This CDR3 has 15 residues. This specimen was PBMCs, taken on the day of the yellow fever booster vaccination. This TCR came from a man aged 25-40 years who received the YFV17D yellow fever vaccine. The rearrangement uses TRBV2 and TRBJ2-1; 8 nucleotides match TRBD2. The CDR3 loop is CASSEVGLVDNEQFF. In DNA form, the CDR3 reads TGTGCCAGCAGTGAGGTGGGACTAGTCGACAATGAGCAGTTCTTC.